This T cell receptor (beta chain) came from a study of T-cell reconstitution after alpha-beta-depleted transplantation in children. Broader study findings: One year after transplant, T-cell counts and diversity came mostly from newly produced T cells. Surviving recipient T cells and thymic progenitors produced the high day-60 TCRbeta diversity seen in some patients. Several hundred expanded graft clones reportedly gave rise to the alpha-beta T cells present about two months after transplant.

Germline-derived CDR1 and CDR2 are MDHEN and SYDVKM. Deletions cut 3 bases from V and 5 bases from J, with 14 bases between. The CDR3 sequence is 16 residues long. The authors prepared the TCRbeta library with unique molecular identifiers. Using its own MiXCR run on the PCR reads, TCRdb lists one record per CDR3 protein. The sample yields fewer than 700,000 distinct CDR3 sequences, roughly 23% seen once. About this clonotype: Its antigen is not identified.

The chain is built from TRBV28 and TRBJ1-6, with D uncertain. This TCR was sampled from a boy under three years old who had a stem cell transplant for acute myeloid leukemia, so the T cells may come from the graft donor. This sample comprised PBMCs, mostly from graft donor cells, obtained 360 days after TCRalphabeta/CD19-depleted stem cell transplant. CDR3 loop: CASSLGGASHNSPLHF. CDR3 DNA sequence: TGTGCCAGCAGTTTGGGAGGAGCGAGTCATAATTCACCCCTCCACTTT.